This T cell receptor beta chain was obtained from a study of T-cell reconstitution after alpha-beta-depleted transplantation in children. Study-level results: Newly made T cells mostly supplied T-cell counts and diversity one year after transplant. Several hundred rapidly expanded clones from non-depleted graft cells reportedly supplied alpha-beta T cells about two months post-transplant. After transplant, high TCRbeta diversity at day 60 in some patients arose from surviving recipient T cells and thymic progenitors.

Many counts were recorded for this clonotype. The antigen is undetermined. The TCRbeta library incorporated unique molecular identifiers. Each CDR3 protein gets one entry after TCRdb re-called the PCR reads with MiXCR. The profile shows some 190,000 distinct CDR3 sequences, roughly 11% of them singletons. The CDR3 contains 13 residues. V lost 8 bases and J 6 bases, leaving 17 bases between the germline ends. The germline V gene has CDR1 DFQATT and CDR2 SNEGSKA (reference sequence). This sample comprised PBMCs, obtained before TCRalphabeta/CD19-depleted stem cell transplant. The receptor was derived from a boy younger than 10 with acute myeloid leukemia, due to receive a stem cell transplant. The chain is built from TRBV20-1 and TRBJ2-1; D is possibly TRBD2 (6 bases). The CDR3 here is CSSPPELANEQFF. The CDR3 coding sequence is TGCAGTTCCCCACCGGAACTAGCCAATGAGCAGTTCTTC.